This is a list of T cell receptor beta chains from one sample in a study of blood T cell repertoires in COVID-19. The protocol was immunoSEQ multiplex PCR, while the TCRdb copy is restricted to in-frame clones and leaves out a portion. The sample includes 200,000 to 250,000 clones, about 90% of them seen just once. Input material: PBMCs or T cells enriched from blood (not recorded which). The receptors shown here come from a man aged 50-60 years who had been exposed to COVID-19. Each CDR3 is given with its conserved first and last residue. The order of the fields is V gene, clone size, D gene, J gene, CDR3 protein, CDR3 DNA. A D gene is named only where the DNA matches it firmly. Clone sizes are given selectively: once, few, many, or a class where the clone is expanded.

v_call: TRBV24-1; clone_size: .; d_call: TRBD2; j_call: TRBJ2-1; cdr3_aa: CATSELAGANEQFF; cdr3_nt: TGTGCCACCAGTGAGCTAGCGGGAGCAAATGAGCAGTTCTTC
v_call: TRBV5-1; clone_size: .; d_call: TRBD1; j_call: TRBJ2-7; cdr3_aa: CASSKDRVLHEQYF; cdr3_nt: TGCGCCAGCAGCAAGGACAGGGTACTGCACGAGCAGTACTTC
v_call: TRBV4-1; clone_size: .; d_call: TRBD2; j_call: TRBJ2-3; cdr3_aa: CASSQGLAASTDTQYF; cdr3_nt: TGCGCCAGCAGCCAAGGACTAGCGGCTAGCACAGATACGCAGTATTTT
v_call: TRBV3-1/TRBV3-2; clone_size: once; d_call: TRBD1; j_call: TRBJ2-1; cdr3_aa: CASSHFRGKGDEQFF; cdr3_nt: TGTGCCAGCAGCCATTTCAGGGGGAAGGGCGATGAGCAGTTCTTC
v_call: TRBV5-3; clone_size: .; d_call: .; j_call: TRBJ1-6; cdr3_aa: CARSGGHGQNSPLHF; cdr3_nt: TGTGCCAGAAGTGGGGGCCACGGGCAGAATTCACCCCTCCACTTT
v_call: TRBV28; clone_size: .; d_call: TRBD1; j_call: TRBJ2-7; cdr3_aa: CASSSPGTGYEQYF; cdr3_nt: TGTGCCAGCAGCTCCCCTGGGACAGGCTACGAGCAGTACTTC
v_call: TRBV30; clone_size: .; d_call: .; j_call: TRBJ2-5; cdr3_aa: CAWTPSRLQSQETQYF; cdr3_nt: TGTGCCTGGACGCCGAGTAGACTACAATCCCAGGAGACCCAGTACTTC
v_call: TRBV5-1; clone_size: once; d_call: .; j_call: TRBJ2-3; cdr3_aa: CASSLVGTSTDTQYF; cdr3_nt: TGCGCCAGCAGCTTGGTCGGGACTAGCACAGATACGCAGTATTTT
v_call: TRBV19; clone_size: once; d_call: TRBD1; j_call: TRBJ2-2; cdr3_aa: CASSIHRGANTGELFF; cdr3_nt: TGTGCCAGTAGTATCCACAGGGGGGCCAACACCGGGGAGCTGTTTTTT
v_call: TRBV7-9; clone_size: .; d_call: .; j_call: TRBJ1-4; cdr3_aa: CASSPAGVYEKLFF; cdr3_nt: TGTGCCAGCAGCCCCGCCGGGGTATATGAAAAACTGTTTTTT
v_call: TRBV10-3; clone_size: .; d_call: TRBD2; j_call: TRBJ2-1; cdr3_aa: CAIAGGSYNEQFF; cdr3_nt: TGTGCCATCGCGGGGGGCTCCTACAATGAGCAGTTCTTC
v_call: TRBV19; clone_size: .; d_call: TRBD1; j_call: TRBJ1-2; cdr3_aa: CASSILGTAYGYTF; cdr3_nt: TGTGCCAGTAGTATACTGGGGACAGCATATGGCTACACCTTC
v_call: TRBV11-3; clone_size: once; d_call: TRBD1; j_call: TRBJ1-5; cdr3_aa: CASSFTGTGTQHF; cdr3_nt: TGTGCCAGCAGCTTCACCGGGACAGGAACCCAGCATTTT
v_call: TRBV28; clone_size: .; d_call: TRBD1; j_call: TRBJ2-5; cdr3_aa: CASTLDRDRVVGKETQYF; cdr3_nt: TGTGCCAGCACCCTGGACAGGGATAGGGTTGTGGGTAAAGAGACCCAGTACTTC
v_call: TRBV6-5; clone_size: .; d_call: .; j_call: TRBJ1-2; cdr3_aa: CASKLQGSDGYTF; cdr3_nt: TGTGCCAGCAAGCTACAGGGTAGTGATGGCTACACCTTC
v_call: TRBV4-1; clone_size: once; d_call: TRBD1; j_call: TRBJ1-1; cdr3_aa: CASSPGTVMNTEAFF; cdr3_nt: TGCGCCAGCAGCCCGGGGACAGTAATGAACACTGAAGCTTTCTTT
v_call: TRBV5-1; clone_size: .; d_call: .; j_call: TRBJ1-3; cdr3_aa: CASTSGGTGNTIYF; cdr3_nt: TGCGCCAGTACATCCGGAGGGACTGGAAACACCATATATTTT
v_call: TRBV27; clone_size: .; d_call: .; j_call: TRBJ1-5; cdr3_aa: CASSAGVGPQHF; cdr3_nt: TGTGCCAGCAGTGCGGGTGTGGGCCCCCAGCATTTT
v_call: TRBV29-1; clone_size: .; d_call: .; j_call: TRBJ1-2; cdr3_aa: CSVAGGFNYGYTF; cdr3_nt: TGCAGCGTTGCCGGGGGTTTTAACTATGGCTACACCTTC
v_call: TRBV5-4; clone_size: .; d_call: TRBD2; j_call: TRBJ2-5; cdr3_aa: CASSLQRGAYQETQYF; cdr3_nt: TGTGCCAGCAGCTTACAGCGGGGGGCGTACCAAGAGACCCAGTACTTC
v_call: TRBV30; clone_size: .; d_call: .; j_call: TRBJ1-2; cdr3_aa: CAWSVELTGTKANYGYTF; cdr3_nt: TGTGCCTGGAGTGTAGAGTTAACCGGGACAAAAGCTAACTATGGCTACACCTTC
v_call: TRBV7-3; clone_size: .; d_call: .; j_call: TRBJ1-1; cdr3_aa: CASSLSRGLDTEAFF; cdr3_nt: TGTGCCAGCAGCTTATCGAGAGGGCTTGACACTGAAGCTTTCTTT
v_call: TRBV5-4; clone_size: .; d_call: .; j_call: TRBJ1-4; cdr3_aa: CASSPQGTTNEKLFF; cdr3_nt: TGTGCCAGCAGCCCGCAGGGGACAACTAATGAAAAACTGTTTTTT
v_call: TRBV5-1; clone_size: .; d_call: .; j_call: TRBJ1-1; cdr3_aa: CASSLATGPNTEAFF; cdr3_nt: TGCGCCAGCAGCTTGGCAACAGGACCGAACACTGAAGCTTTCTTT
v_call: TRBV27; clone_size: once; d_call: .; j_call: TRBJ2-7; cdr3_aa: CASSLRGREQYF; cdr3_nt: TGTGCCAGCAGTCTGAGAGGGCGTGAGCAGTACTTC
v_call: TRBV2; clone_size: .; d_call: .; j_call: TRBJ1-5; cdr3_aa: CASSTTWHQPQHF; cdr3_nt: TGTGCCAGCAGTACAACATGGCATCAGCCCCAGCATTTT
v_call: TRBV5-1; clone_size: .; d_call: .; j_call: TRBJ2-2; cdr3_aa: CASRPGTGPSGELFF; cdr3_nt: TGCGCCAGCCGGCCGGGTACAGGGCCCTCCGGGGAGCTGTTTTTT
v_call: TRBV2; clone_size: .; d_call: TRBD1; j_call: TRBJ2-2; cdr3_aa: CAIYKVGQGVFSGELFF; cdr3_nt: TGTGCCATCTACAAAGTGGGACAGGGGGTCTTTTCCGGGGAGCTGTTTTTT
v_call: TRBV5-1; clone_size: .; d_call: .; j_call: TRBJ2-3; cdr3_aa: CASSLSGTPSAQYF; cdr3_nt: TGCGCCAGCAGCCTCTCCGGGACACCGTCTGCGCAGTATTTT
v_call: TRBV28; clone_size: .; d_call: .; j_call: TRBJ1-1; cdr3_aa: CASSLWDRNTEAFF; cdr3_nt: TGTGCCAGCAGTTTATGGGACAGGAACACTGAAGCTTTCTTT
v_call: TRBV5-1; clone_size: once; d_call: .; j_call: TRBJ1-3; cdr3_aa: CASSLAMSSGNTIYF; cdr3_nt: TGCGCCAGCAGCTTGGCCATGAGCTCTGGAAACACCATATATTTT
v_call: TRBV7-9; clone_size: .; d_call: TRBD1; j_call: TRBJ1-5; cdr3_aa: CASSSGTGPSNQPQHF; cdr3_nt: TGTGCCAGCAGCAGTGGGACAGGGCCAAGCAATCAGCCCCAGCATTTT
v_call: TRBV28; clone_size: .; d_call: TRBD2; j_call: TRBJ2-3; cdr3_aa: CASSLWTSGRWADTQYF; cdr3_nt: TGTGCCAGCAGTTTGTGGACTAGCGGGAGGTGGGCAGATACGCAGTATTTT
v_call: TRBV28; clone_size: .; d_call: TRBD1; j_call: TRBJ2-7; cdr3_aa: CASTPRTGRYEQYF; cdr3_nt: TGTGCCAGCACCCCAAGGACAGGGCGATACGAGCAGTACTTC
v_call: TRBV30; clone_size: .; d_call: TRBD1; j_call: TRBJ1-2; cdr3_aa: CAWSKTPGRGYRLVYGYTF; cdr3_nt: TGTGCCTGGAGTAAAACACCGGGCAGGGGGTACCGACTAGTCTATGGCTACACCTTC
v_call: TRBV9; clone_size: .; d_call: TRBD1; j_call: TRBJ1-6; cdr3_aa: CASSVETGGYSPLHF; cdr3_nt: TGTGCCAGCAGCGTAGAGACAGGGGGATATTCACCCCTCCACTTT
v_call: TRBV7-9; clone_size: .; d_call: .; j_call: TRBJ2-4; cdr3_aa: CASSRQGSGWNIQYF; cdr3_nt: TGTGCCAGCAGCCGCCAGGGGAGTGGCTGGAACATTCAGTACTTC
v_call: TRBV10-2; clone_size: .; d_call: TRBD2; j_call: TRBJ2-3; cdr3_aa: CASSDLTSPADTQYF; cdr3_nt: TGCGCCAGCAGTGATTTGACTAGCCCAGCAGATACGCAGTATTTT
v_call: TRBV20-1; clone_size: .; d_call: .; j_call: TRBJ2-5; cdr3_aa: CSVSGAETQYF; cdr3_nt: TGCAGTGTTTCGGGAGCAGAGACCCAGTACTTC